The 26 T cell receptor beta chains below all came from one sample that was sequenced in a study of T cells after yellow fever vaccination (dated by TCRdb to between 2018 and 2020). Explained via the paper, the treatment or condition label denotes: live attenuated yellow fever vaccine strain. To prepare the library, 5' RACE was applied. Sequenced using an Illumina HiSeq 2500. TCRdb applied fastp at Q25 and MiXCR to the public reads, then kept only in-frame beta chains. Rows matching on CDR3 protein sequence are summarized as one entry with the most common DNA and genes. A total of around 590,000 distinct CDR3 sequences appear in this sample, more than 9% of them only once. 15% of the sample rests with the top ten. This specimen consisted of PBMCs, obtained on the day of the yellow fever booster vaccination. The receptor set was obtained from a man aged 30 to 45 who received the YFV17D yellow fever vaccine.

A few counts support this clonotype. The rearrangement links TRBV6-5 to TRBJ2-7, with a tentative D call TRBD1 (6 bases). Germline V gene lookup returns CDR1 MNHEY and CDR2 SVGAGI. Trimming cost V 2 bases and J 2 bases, with 13 bases left between them. The CDR3 has 15 amino acids. The CDR3 DNA follows: TGTGCCAGCAGTTACCCGGGACAATTTCCCTACGAGCAGTACTTC. Its protein is CASSYPGQFPYEQYF.

This clonotype was seen a few times. V gene TRBV20-1 combines with J gene TRBJ2-3, with no clear D. In germline, CDR1 is DFQATT, CDR2 SNEGSKA (reference sequence). CDR3 length: 15 residues. V gave up 0 bases and J gave up 2 bases, with 12 bases separating them. The CDR3 sequence: CSAREAKEYTDTQYF. CDR3 DNA sequence: TGCAGTGCTAGAGAGGCCAAGGAATACACAGATACGCAGTATTTT.

This clonotype was detected a few times. This chain links TRBV5-1 with TRBJ2-3, with 10 bases fitting TRBD2. The J segment lost 4 bases and the V segment lost 2 bases, leaving 7 bases of the junction unmatched. Per the germline V gene, CDR1 is SGHRS and CDR2 is YFSETQ. The CDR3 spans 16 residues. The CDR3 sequence: CASSFPAGGSPDTQYF. CDR3 coding DNA: TGCGCCAGCAGCTTCCCAGCGGGAGGGTCCCCAGATACGCAGTATTTT.

The V call is TRBV5-1, the J call TRBJ2-2; 10 bases are shared with TRBD2. Losses at the gene ends were 4 bases for V and 6 bases for J; bases not matched to a gene: 9. The CDR3 loop spans 16 amino acids. Germline-derived CDR1 and CDR2 are SGHRS and YFSETQ. This CDR3 reads CASSLGAGGPSGELFF. The CDR3 nucleotides read TGCGCCAGCAGCCTGGGAGCGGGAGGGCCGTCCGGGGAGCTGTTTTTT.

This clonotype was seen a handful of times. The rearrangement uses TRBV6-5 and TRBJ2-7; D unclear. The V and J ends lost 5 bases and 3 bases respectively, with 5 bases between them. The germline CDR1 and CDR2 sequences are MNHEY and SVGAGI. This CDR3 contains 11 residues. CDR3 nucleotides: TGTGCCAGCAGTCGCCACTACGAGCAGTACTTC. It specifies CASSRHYEQYF.

The table lists this clonotype with a few counts. The chain uses TRBV25-1 and TRBJ1-4; the D gene is possibly TRBD1 (6 bases). Germline V gene lookup returns CDR1 MGHDK and CDR2 SYGVNS. This CDR3 has 12 amino acids. V was clipped by 7 bases and J by 6 bases, with 9 bases between them. In nucleotides, the CDR3 is TGTGCCAGCACAAGACAGGATGAAAAACTGTTTTTT. Translation gives CASTRQDEKLFF.

This clonotype has only a few counts. The chain recombines TRBV20-1 with TRBJ2-2; D gene ambiguous. This CDR3 is 13 amino acids long. V was trimmed by 6 bases and J by 7 bases, leaving 15 bases between them. Germline assignment: CDR1 DFQATT and CDR2 SNEGSKA (reference sequence). DNA of the CDR3: TGCAGTGCCCCCCGAAGGCCCGGCGGGGAGCTGTTTTTT. This codes for CSAPRRPGGELFF.

In its sample, this clonotype was seen a few times. The genes are TRBV13 and TRBJ2-3; maybe TRBD2 (5 bases). Germline V gene data show CDR1 as PRHDT and CDR2 as FYEKMQ (reference sequence). Between the trimmed V and J ends, which lost 5 bases and 5 bases, there was a span of 20 bases. The CDR3 has 16 residues. The DNA for the CDR3 is TGTGCCAGCAGCCCCCGTCGGTGGGAGAGTGGAGATACGCAGTATTTT. It is translated as CASSPRRWESGDTQYF. Supplemented by reference TRBV13 and TRBJ2-3, the full variable domain reads AAGVIQSPRHLIKEKRETATLKCYPIPRHDTVYWYQQGPGQDPQFLISFYEKMQSDKGSIPDRFSAQQFSDYHSELNMSSLELGDSALYFCASSPRRWESGDTQYFGPGTRLTVL.

V and J are TRBV9 and TRBJ2-2; the match to TRBD1 covers 10 bases. This CDR3 contains 16 residues. Looked up from germline, CDR1 is SGDLS and CDR2 is YYNGEE. The trim removed 3 bases at V and 1 base at J, leaving 3 bases unmatched. In DNA form, the CDR3 reads TGTGCCAGCAGCGCCCGGGACAGGGGGAACACCGGGGAGCTGTTTTTT. Encoded protein: CASSARDRGNTGELFF.

This clonotype came up once. The chain carries TRBV20-1 and TRBJ2-1, with D possibly TRBD1 on 6 matching bases. This CDR3 is built from 17 residues. V lost 3 bases, J lost 2 bases, and 20 bases lay in between. Looked up from germline, CDR1 is DFQATT and CDR2 is SNEGSKA (reference sequence). CDR3 residues: CSARGPVAGVPYNEQFF. The CDR3, as DNA: TGCAGTGCTAGGGGGCCTGTTGCAGGGGTCCCCTACAATGAGCAGTTCTTC.

The chain recombines TRBV7-9 with TRBJ2-7; 8 nucleotides agree with TRBD1. Unmatched junction bases numbered 11, after V lost 4 bases and J lost 6 bases. There are 15 residues in the CDR3. In germline, CDR1 is SEHNR, CDR2 FQNEAQ (reference sequence). The CDR3 DNA is TGTGCCAGCAGCTCCGACAGGGGTGACCCGGGCGAGCAGTACTTC. Its protein product is CASSSDRGDPGEQYF.

The chain recombines TRBV9 with TRBJ1-4, with 9 bases that match TRBD1. The CDR3 contains 15 residues. Trimming cost V 4 bases and J 3 bases; bases outside gene matches: 4. Per the germline V gene, CDR1 is SGDLS and CDR2 is YYNGEE. The CDR3 coding sequence is TGTGCCAGCAGCCCCCGGACAGGGGCTAATGAAAAACTGTTTTTT. Translated: CASSPRTGANEKLFF.

The chain joins TRBV11-1 to TRBJ1-2, with D hard to call. Germline CDR1 reads SGHAT; CDR2 reads FQDESV (reference sequence). The CDR3 covers 13 residues. Trimming took 2 bases from V and 6 from J, leaving 10 bases between them. The CDR3 protein is CASSLRLVDGYTF. The CDR3 DNA reads as TGTGCCAGCAGCTTACGGTTGGTGGATGGCTACACCTTC.

This clonotype was observed a handful of times. The genes are TRBV12-3 or TRBV12-4 and TRBJ2-1; TRBD1 is a possible D gene (6 bases). V was clipped by 3 bases and J by 9 bases, with 18 bases between them. The CDR3 runs 15 residues. CDR3 in amino acids: CASSLRQARGGEQFF. The CDR3 DNA sequence: TGTGCCAGCAGTTTGAGGCAGGCCCGAGGGGGTGAGCAGTTCTTC.

The gene calls are TRBV5-1 and TRBJ2-5, with 8 bases aligning to TRBD2. V lost 1 base and J lost 4; bases outside the gene matches: 9. The V gene's germline CDR1 is SGHRS and CDR2 YFSETQ. The CDR3 spans 16 residues. CDR3 sequence reads: CASSLKGSGSGETQYF. The CDR3 DNA reads as TGCGCCAGCAGCTTGAAGGGCAGCGGGAGTGGAGAGACCCAGTACTTC.

This clonotype was detected many times. The J gene is TRBJ2-1, the V gene TRBV5-1; D gene unclear. CDR1 is SGHRS, CDR2 YFSETQ, per germline. The CDR3 contains 14 residues. V gave up 0 bases and J gave up 10 bases, with 14 bases separating them. The CDR3 DNA sequence: TGCGCCAGCAGCTTGGGACAAAGACTGGGGGAGCAGTTCTTC. Translation gives CASSLGQRLGEQFF.

This clonotype appeared once. A read error may produce the germline difference seen at one junction end. V and J are TRBV20-1 and TRBJ2-3; 11 positions match TRBD2. The CDR3 spans 18 residues. The germline gives CDR1 DFQATT, CDR2 SNEGSKA (reference sequence). CDR3 DNA sequence: TGCTGTGCTACGCCTAGGGCGCTAGCGGGAGGTCGAACAGATACGCAGTATTTT. It yields the protein CCATPRALAGGRTDTQYF.

This clonotype has a handful of counts. The chain has TRBV15 and TRBJ2-7, with D hard to call. The length of the CDR3 is 15 residues. The germline V and J ends were trimmed by 1 base and 0 bases, with 10 bases remaining between them. Germline V gene data show CDR1 as LNHNV and CDR2 as YYDKDF (reference sequence). The CDR3: CATSRGVSGSYEQYF. The DNA of the CDR3 is TGTGCCACCAGCAGAGGAGTCTCGGGCTCCTACGAGCAGTACTTC. The full variable domain, with the rest looked up from reference TRBV15 and TRBJ2-7, is DAMVIQNPRYQVTQFGKPVTLSCSQTLNHNVMYWYQQKSSQAPKLLFHYYDKDFNNEADTPDNFQSRRPNTSFCFLDIRSPGLGDTAMYLCATSRGVSGSYEQYFGPGTRLTVT.

In its sample, this clonotype was seen many times. The rearrangement links TRBV12-3 or TRBV12-4 to TRBJ1-5; maybe TRBD1 (5 bases). This CDR3 region has 13 residues. V gave up 5 bases and J gave up 6 bases, with 11 bases separating them. CDR3 sequence (DNA): TGTGCCAGCAGTCCGAGCAGGGCTCAGCCCCAGCATTTT. It is translated as CASSPSRAQPQHF.

This clonotype was picked up a small number of times. The chain employs TRBV18 and TRBJ1-1; D is undetermined. The CDR3 totals 12 residues. CDR1 and CDR2 (germline): KGHSH, LQKENI. V was trimmed by 6 bases and J by 2 bases, leaving 7 bases between them. Here the CDR3 DNA reads TGTGCCAGCTCCGTCCCTAACACTGAAGCTTTCTTT. Amino acid sequence: CASSVPNTEAFF.

The V gene is TRBV27, the J gene TRBJ2-7; the D call may be TRBD1 or TRBD2 (5 bases each). V was cut by 2 bases and J by 4 bases, with 18 bases left in between. Germline V gene data show CDR1 as MNHEY and CDR2 as SMNVEV (reference sequence). The CDR3 extends over 16 amino acids. Written as DNA, the CDR3 is TGTGCCAGCAGTTTAAGAGGGGTCCTGAACCCATACGAGCAGTACTTC. It is translated as CASSLRGVLNPYEQYF.

The chain carries TRBV19 and TRBJ2-5; 7 bases are shared with TRBD1. In germline, CDR1 is LNHDA, CDR2 SQIVND (reference sequence). Trimming cost V 6 bases and J 5 bases; bases outside gene matches: 12. This CDR3 contains 15 residues. This chain's CDR3 is CASRRKGQRSETQYF. CDR3 nucleotide sequence: TGTGCCAGTAGAAGGAAGGGACAGCGGTCGGAGACCCAGTACTTC. Based on the CDR3 plus reference TRBV19 and TRBJ2-5, the full variable domain is DGGITQSPKYLFRKEGQNVTLSCEQNLNHDAMYWYRQDPGQGLRLIYYSQIVNDFQKGDIAEGYSVSREKKESFPLTVTSAQKNPTAFYLCASRRKGQRSETQYFGPGTRLLVL.

The chain joins TRBV4-3 to TRBJ2-7; perhaps D is TRBD1 or TRBD2 (5 bases each). The V and J ends lost 1 base and 4 bases respectively, with 8 bases between them. Germline V gene sequence: CDR1 LGHNA, CDR2 YSLEER. The length of the CDR3 is 13 residues. The CDR3 reads CASSQGREYEQYF. CDR3 sequence (DNA): TGCGCCAGCAGCCAAGGCAGGGAGTACGAGCAGTACTTC.

This chain connects TRBV5-1 to TRBJ2-5; D may be TRBD2 (6 bases). Germline loops: CDR1 SGHRS, CDR2 YFSETQ. The CDR3 runs to 15 residues. V lost 2 bases to trimming and J lost 2 bases, with 13 bases between them. CDR3 coding DNA: TGCGCCAGCAGCTTTACCCTAGCGTCTCAAGAGACCCAGTACTTC. Protein product: CASSFTLASQETQYF.

This clonotype was observed a few times. V usage is TRBV20-1 and J usage is TRBJ2-7; 9 bases are a match to TRBD1. CDR3 length: 12 residues. The germline V gene encodes CDR1 DFQATT and CDR2 SNEGSKA (reference sequence). The V segment lost 6 bases and the J segment 4 bases; nucleotides outside the gene matches: 4. As DNA, the CDR3 is TGCAGTGCGGGACAGGGACTATACGAGCAGTACTTC. Its protein product is CSAGQGLYEQYF.

This clonotype was observed a few times. This chain links TRBV5-5 with TRBJ2-7; the match to TRBD2 covers 12 bases. The CDR3 runs to 15 residues. Unmatched junction bases numbered 7, after V lost 7 bases and J lost 2 bases. Germline CDR1 SGHKS, CDR2 YYEKEE (reference sequence). CDR3 sequence: CASEESSGRAYEQYF. As DNA, the CDR3 is TGTGCCAGCGAAGAATCTAGCGGGAGGGCCTACGAGCAGTACTTC.